This T cell receptor beta chain emerged from a study of control samples from healthy donors and cancer patients. The CDR3 runs to 16 residues. Germline V gene data show CDR1 as SGHRS and CDR2 as YFSETQ. About this clone: Compared with germline, one end of the junction differs, possibly owing to a read error.

Profiling relied on immunoSEQ multiplex PCR, and the TCRdb table lists in-frame clones only, not all of them. The table lists about 130,000 clones, 87% of them singletons. This chain joins TRBV5-1 and TRBJ1-1, with D perhaps matching TRBD1 (6 bases). The sample was blood. This clonotype was obtained from a man aged 18 to 30 in good health. CDR3 sequence reads: CASTLGTRGMNTEAFF. Here the CDR3 DNA reads TGCGCCAGCACCTTGGGTACCAGGGGAATGAACACTGAAGCTTTCTTT.